The clone carrying this T cell receptor (beta chain) appeared many times. Its antigen remains unknown. Quantitative molecular-barcoded 5'-RACE generated the TCR beta libraries. MiXCR, run by TCRdb on the 5' RACE reads, gives a single entry per CDR3 protein. The data contain about 39,000 distinct CDR3 sequences, about 3% of them singletons. The CDR3 extends over 15 amino acids. V shed 3 bases, J shed 4 bases, and the junction held 4 bases outside the gene matches. Germline values: CDR1 SGDLS, CDR2 YYNGEE. The source of the sample is a study of CD8 T cells in ankylosing spondylitis. Overall study results and limits: Significant enrichment of disease-linked clones was reported in matched ankylosing spondylitis synovial fluid. The disease-linked clones had a CD8+ phenotype and low blood frequencies. A motif of 8 or 9 highly homologous TCR beta variants was seen as apparently characteristic of ankylosing spondylitis blood.

The TCR comes from a male donor with ankylosing spondylitis or in good health (not recorded which). The rearrangement uses TRBV9 and TRBJ2-6, with 7 nucleotides matching TRBD1. The sequencing input was blood, either unsorted or a sorted T cell fraction (not recorded which). The CDR3 is CASSGKGAGANVLTF. CDR3 in DNA: TGTGCCAGCAGCGGGAAGGGGGCAGGGGCCAACGTCCTGACTTTC.